These 9 T cell receptor beta chains were sequenced from one sample in a study of blood T cells in healthy people across ages (dated by TCRdb to between 2015 and 2016). Library preparation employed 5' RACE. Sequencing instrument: Illumina HiSeq 2500. A second PCR of about 7 to 12 cycles was run with a J-beta primer mix and a sample-barcoded 5' primer. TCRdb applied fastp at Q25 and MiXCR to the public reads, then kept only in-frame beta chains. Each entry merges the rows of one CDR3 protein and shows their most common DNA and genes. The sample table shows about 970,000 distinct CDR3 sequences, and just over 50% are seen once. Around 21% of the sample rests with the top ten. Sequencing input: blood. These receptors came from a woman between 55 and 75 years old in good health.

A note on this clonotype: Possible read error: a much larger clone is one base away. This rearrangement joins TRBV24-1 to TRBJ2-7; TRBD2 matches at 7 bases. Germline assignment: CDR1 KGHDR and CDR2 SFDVKD. There are 11 residues in the CDR3. J gave up 7 bases and V 9 bases, and 5 bases lay outside the gene matches. The chain's CDR3 is CATGHGREQYF. CDR3 sequence (DNA): TGTGCCACCGGACACGGGAGGGAGCAGTACTTC.

The chain is built from TRBV4-3 and TRBJ2-7, with D perhaps matching TRBD1 (6 bases). V was pared by 3 bases and J by 3 bases, with 21 bases between. The germline CDR1 and CDR2 sequences are LGHNA and YSLEER. This CDR3 has 17 amino acids. The CDR3 nucleotides are TGCGCCAGCAGCCAGGGCTTTGGACAGTCCCTCAGCTACGAGCAGTACTTC. This translates into CASSQGFGQSLSYEQYF.

About this clonotype itself: An end of the junction does not agree with germline; a read error may underlie this. The rearrangement uses TRBV4-1 and TRBJ2-5, with D uncertain. This CDR3 is 16 amino acids long. The germline gives CDR1 MGHRA, CDR2 YSYEKL. The CDR3 is CASSQEVYEGKEIQYF. As DNA, the CDR3 is TGCGCCAGCAGCCAAGAAGTGTACGAAGGGAAAGAGATCCAGTACTTC.

The chain employs TRBV20-1 and TRBJ1-2; 8 bases are a match to TRBD1. This CDR3 is 14 amino acids long. Germline V lookup: CDR1 DFQATT, CDR2 SNEGSKA (reference sequence). J gave up 4 bases and V 4 bases, and 8 bases lay outside the gene matches. For the CDR3, the DNA is TGCAGTGCTACTGACAGGGGCTGGGGCTATGGCTACACCTTC. Translated: CSATDRGWGYGYTF.

This clonotype was observed a few times. V usage is TRBV30 and J usage is TRBJ2-4; D not certain. The end of the DNA is better explained by TRBJ2-7, so the J call may be wrong. This CDR3 is built from 18 residues. CDR1 is GTSNPN and CDR2 is SVGIG in the germline V gene (reference sequence). CDR3 in DNA: TGTGCCTGGTTTACACTTCCCAAGGCATTCGATGGCTCCTACGAGCAGTACTTC. Translated: CAWFTLPKAFDGSYEQYF.

The chain carries TRBV7-7 and TRBJ2-7; TRBD1 matches 7 bases. Germline lookup yields CDR1 SSHAT and CDR2 FNYEAQ (reference sequence). The junction had 8 bases not matched to a gene; V was cut back by 1 base and J by 11 bases. This CDR3 spans 13 amino acids. The CDR3 DNA reads as TGTGCCAGCAGCTTAGGCCGACAGGGTGCTAAGTACTTC. This translates into CASSLGRQGAKYF.

The table lists this clonotype with a few counts. The CDR3 spells CASRFGTSGVQTQYF. The CDR3 DNA follows: TGTGCCAGCAGATTTGGGACTAGCGGGGTGCAGACCCAGTACTTC. This chain links TRBV12-3 or TRBV12-4 with TRBJ2-7; 13 bases are shared with TRBD2. The J call is doubtful: the DNA matches TRBJ2-5 better. The CDR3 runs 15 residues.

Only a few counts were recorded for this clonotype. This chain joins TRBV27 and TRBJ2-5; the match to TRBD1 covers 10 bases. The V and J ends lost 3 bases and 6 bases, in that order; junction bases with no gene match: 7. CDR3 size: 15 residues. CDR1 is MNHEY and CDR2 is SMNVEV in the germline V gene (reference sequence). The CDR3 here is CASSLRQGAFQTQYF. The CDR3 region has the DNA TGTGCCAGCAGTTTGAGACAGGGGGCGTTTCAGACCCAGTACTTC.

In its sample, this clonotype was seen a few times. The rearrangement uses TRBV29-1 and TRBJ1-2; the match to TRBD1 covers 10 bases. V shed 1 base and J 6 bases; nucleotides not matched to a gene: 2. Germline assignment: CDR1 SQVTM and CDR2 ANQGSEA. The CDR3 consists of 13 residues. CDR3 DNA: TGCAGCGTTGAAGGACAGGGGGCAAATGGCTACACCTTC. It specifies CSVEGQGANGYTF.